These 4 T cell receptor beta chains came from one sample sequenced in a study of CD8 T cells in ankylosing spondylitis. General study points: Ankylosing spondylitis blood appeared to be characterized by a TCR beta motif of roughly eight highly homologous variants.

The antigens of these receptors remain unknown. A single record per CDR3 protein comes from TCRdb applying MiXCR to the 5' RACE reads. The sample shows approximately 300,000 distinct CDR3 sequences, roughly 8% of them seen only once. The sequenced sample was blood, either unsorted or a sorted T cell fraction (not recorded which). These receptors were taken from a male donor with ankylosing spondylitis.

This clonotype was seen only a few times. The V call is TRBV7-9, the J call TRBJ1-5; no definite D call. This CDR3 is built from 12 residues. In germline, CDR1 is SEHNR, CDR2 FQNEAQ (reference sequence). With 2 bases removed from V and 10 bases from J, the gap between germline ends came to 9 bases. CDR3 protein: CASSLNDRPQHF. For the CDR3, the DNA is TGTGCCAGCAGCTTAAACGATCGCCCCCAGCATTTT.

The chain carries TRBV12-3 or TRBV12-4 and TRBJ1-5, with unresolved D. Trimming removed 4 bases at V and 2 bases at J, with 9 bases between. The CDR3 covers 14 residues. CDR3 coding DNA: TGTGCCAGCAGTTCTTTCTTCCGCAATCAGCCCCAGCATTTT. Translation gives CASSSFFRNQPQHF.

At least ten counts were recorded for this clonotype. The chain is built from TRBV6-1 and TRBJ2-7; 7 nucleotides align to TRBD2. Germline V gene sequence: CDR1 MNHNS, CDR2 SASEGT. V lost 6 bases to trimming and J lost 2 bases; unmatched junction nucleotides: 4. This CDR3 is built from 13 residues. CDR3 coding DNA: TGTGCCAGCAGAGAGCGGGGCCCCTACGAGCAGTACTTC. Its translation: CASRERGPYEQYF.

This clonotype was detected many times. The chain uses TRBV5-1 and TRBJ1-1; possible D gene TRBD1, 5 bases. CDR1 SGHRS and CDR2 YFSETQ come from the germline V gene. V lost 0 bases and J lost 10, with 19 bases in between. This CDR3 has 15 amino acids. The CDR3 bases are TGCGCCAGCAGCTTGGAGATTGGTACAGGAACCGCAGCTTTCTTT. Protein product: CASSLEIGTGTAAFF.